These T cell receptor beta chains were read from a single sample in a study of Ad26.COV2.S vaccination and SARS-CoV-2 variants. Assay used: immunoSEQ multiplex PCR; TCRdb lists only in-frame clones, some missing. The data show fewer than 600,000 clones, about nine tenths seen once. This specimen consisted of peripheral blood, obtained in a trial of Ad26.COV2.S vaccine versus placebo. All receptors come from a person between 18 and 60 years old who received the Ad26.COV2.S COVID-19 vaccine or a placebo. CDR3s include the opening cysteine and the closing phenylalanine or tryptophan. A D gene is named only where the DNA matches it firmly. A row's size may be missing; if present it is once, few, many or a size class.

D	V	size	J	DNA	CDR3
TRBD2	TRBV10-1	-	TRBJ2-3	TGCGCCAGCAGTGAGTGGACTAGCGGGACTAGCACAGATACGCAGTATTTT	CASSEWTSGTSTDTQYF
TRBD2	TRBV5-1	-	TRBJ2-5	TGCGCCAGCCGACTGAGCGGGAGGGGGCGAGAGACCCAGTACTTC	CASRLSGRGRETQYF
TRBD1	TRBV5-6	-	TRBJ2-5	TGTGCCAGCAGCTTCACAGGGGGTCCCTCGGAGACCCAGTACTTC	CASSFTGGPSETQYF
-	TRBV30	-	TRBJ1-2	TGTGCCGGGAGGTCGGGTAACTATGGCTACACCTTC	CAGRSGNYGYTF
-	TRBV28	-	TRBJ1-4	TGTGCCAGCAGTTTTGCTGAAAAACTGTTTTTT	CASSFAEKLFF
-	TRBV6-6	-	TRBJ2-3	TGTGCCAGCAGTTTATTTCAAAGGGGAACAGATACGCAGTATTTT	CASSLFQRGTDTQYF
-	TRBV6-1	-	TRBJ2-7	TGTGCCAGCAGTGACCCGCAGGGCAAAATCTCCTACGAGCAGTACTTC	CASSDPQGKISYEQYF
TRBD2	TRBV5-1	-	TRBJ2-7	TGCGCCAGCAGCTTGGCCAAGACTAGCGGAACCTACGAGCAGTACTTC	CASSLAKTSGTYEQYF
TRBD2	TRBV18	-	TRBJ2-3	TGTGCCAGCTCACCACCGCGTAGGACTAGCGGGAGGGCCGTAGATACGCAGTATTTT	CASSPPRRTSGRAVDTQYF
TRBD1	TRBV15	-	TRBJ1-1	TGTGCCACCAGCCACGACAGGGTTGCTGAAGCTTTCTTT	CATSHDRVAEAFF
TRBD2	TRBV2	once	TRBJ2-7	TGTGCCAGCAGGGGACCTAGCGGGGGGTCCTACGAGCAGTACTTC	CASRGPSGGSYEQYF
TRBD1	TRBV7-9	-	TRBJ2-1	TGTGCCAGCAGCTTAAGGACAGGGTGGGATGAGCAGTTCTTC	CASSLRTGWDEQFF
-	TRBV20-1	-	TRBJ1-2	TGCAGTGCCAGCCTACGGCGTGGCTACACCTTC	CSASLRRGYTF
-	TRBV29-1	-	TRBJ1-1	TGCAGCGTTGTGGGGGGGGAGGCCACTGAAGCTTTCTTT	CSVVGGEATEAFF
TRBD1	TRBV24-1	-	TRBJ2-1	TGTGCCACCAGTGACCCCGACAGGGCCGGGTACAATGAGCAGTTCTTC	CATSDPDRAGYNEQFF
TRBD1	TRBV7-9	-	TRBJ2-3	TGTGCCAGCAGTCAAACAGGGGGGTGGATGGATACGCAGTATTTT	CASSQTGGWMDTQYF
-	TRBV4-2	-	TRBJ1-1	TGTGCCAGCAGCCAAGATTCGGGACGGCTGAACACTGAAGCTTTCTTT	CASSQDSGRLNTEAFF
-	TRBV18	-	TRBJ1-6	TGTGCCAGCTCACAACTACAGGGAAAAAAGAATTCACCCCTCCACTTT	CASSQLQGKKNSPLHF
TRBD2	TRBV9	-	TRBJ2-5	TGTGCCAGCAGCGTTAGCGGGGGGTACCAAGAGACCCAGTACTTC	CASSVSGGYQETQYF
-	TRBV2	-	TRBJ2-7	TGTGCCAGCAGTGTCTCCGGGACTGAGAACTACGAGCAGTACTTC	CASSVSGTENYEQYF
-	TRBV28	once	TRBJ2-3	TGTGCCAGCAGTTTATGGGCAGGGCTATCGGATACGCAGTATTTT	CASSLWAGLSDTQYF
TRBD2	TRBV15	-	TRBJ2-1	TGTGCCACCAGCAGAGATGTAGCGGGAGTCGATGAGCAGTTCTTC	CATSRDVAGVDEQFF
-	TRBV7-2	once	TRBJ1-6	TGTGCCAGCAGCCGCCGCGTTGATTCACCCCTCCACTTT	CASSRRVDSPLHF
TRBD1	TRBV18	-	TRBJ2-7	TGTGCCAGCTCCGGACAGGGGGGATGGCAGTACTTC	CASSGQGGWQYF
-	TRBV7-2	-	TRBJ2-2	TGTGCCAGCAGAAATGACTATGACACCGGGGAGCTGTTTTTT	CASRNDYDTGELFF
-	TRBV29-1	-	TRBJ1-1	TGCAGCGTTGGGGGGCGCACTGAAGCTTTCTTT	CSVGGRTEAFF
-	TRBV3-1/TRBV3-2	-	TRBJ2-2	TGTGCCAGCAGCGCTCTACTAGTTACCGGGGAGCTGTTTTTT	CASSALLVTGELFF
TRBD1	TRBV7-9	few	TRBJ2-7	TGTGCCAGCAGCTTATCGGTTGACAGGGTGGACGAGCAGTACTTC	CASSLSVDRVDEQYF
-	TRBV6-4	-	TRBJ2-1	TGTGCCAGCAGTGACTCGGAAGTGCACAATGAGCAGTTCTTC	CASSDSEVHNEQFF
-	TRBV10-3	-	TRBJ2-3	TGTGCCATCAGTGTTAATGTCGCAGATACGCAGTATTTT	CAISVNVADTQYF
-	TRBV6-5	-	TRBJ2-7	TGTGCCAGCAGGGACCGTTTGAGCTCCTACGAGCAGTACTTC	CASRDRLSSYEQYF
-	TRBV3-1/TRBV3-2	-	TRBJ1-6	TGTGCCAGCAGCCAAGTTCAAACTAATTCACCCCTCCACTTT	CASSQVQTNSPLHF
-	TRBV12-3/TRBV12-4	-	TRBJ1-5	TGTGCCAGCAGTTTAGGGGGCGGGCAGCCCCAGCATTTT	CASSLGGGQPQHF
TRBD1	TRBV7-2	-	TRBJ2-5	TGTGCCAGCAGCTTATGGGGACAGTACCAAGAGACCCAGTACTTC	CASSLWGQYQETQYF
-	TRBV11-2	-	TRBJ1-2	TGTGCCAGCAGCTTTGGGGACTGGGGCTATGGCTACACCTTC	CASSFGDWGYGYTF
-	TRBV20-1	-	TRBJ1-2	TGCAGTTCGATCGAGGGAAACGGCTACACCTTC	CSSIEGNGYTF
-	TRBV4-1	-	TRBJ2-5	TGCGCCAGCAGCCTAAGGGCGGGGGGACAGCAAGAGACCCAGTACTTC	CASSLRAGGQQETQYF
-	TRBV20-1	-	TRBJ2-1	TGCAGTGCTAGTCGCGGAAGCTCCTACAATGAGCAGTTCTTC	CSASRGSSYNEQFF
-	TRBV7-9	-	TRBJ2-1	TGTGCCAGCAGCCCCAGAACTTGGAGCTCCTACAATGAGCAGTTCTTC	CASSPRTWSSYNEQFF
-	TRBV2	-	TRBJ2-1	TGTGCCAGCAGAGACTACAATGAGCAGTTCTTC	CASRDYNEQFF
-	TRBV18	-	TRBJ2-1	TGTGCCAGCTCACCACCGATCAGTCCATGGACAGTTTCCTACAATGAGCAGTTCTTC	CASSPPISPWTVSYNEQFF
-	TRBV6-5	-	TRBJ1-4	TGTGCCAGCAGTTACCGAGACCTCAATGATGAAAAACTGTTTTTT	CASSYRDLNDEKLFF
-	TRBV6-5	-	TRBJ2-7	TGTGCCAGCAGTTACGCCAGGCACAAGGATACATACGAGCAGTACTTC	CASSYARHKDTYEQYF
TRBD1	TRBV19	-	TRBJ1-2	TGTGCCAGTAGTATAGGACAGGGATATGGCTACACCTTC	CASSIGQGYGYTF
-	TRBV2	-	TRBJ1-3	TGTGCCAGCAGTGAACAGGAGGGAAACACCATATATTTT	CASSEQEGNTIYF
TRBD1	TRBV7-9	once	TRBJ2-7	TGTGCCAGCAGCTTACAGGGGGTAGAGTACGAGCAGTACTTC	CASSLQGVEYEQYF
TRBD1	TRBV14	-	TRBJ1-1	TGTGCCAGCAGCCAAGATTTGGGGACAGGGAACACTGAAGCTTTCTTT	CASSQDLGTGNTEAFF
-	TRBV2	once	TRBJ2-5	TGTGCCAGCAGTTCAGGGACTGGTCCTCAAGAGACCCAGTACTTC	CASSSGTGPQETQYF
-	TRBV6-5	-	TRBJ1-2	TGTGCCAGCAGCCCCATCCGGGAGTCTGGCTACACCTTC	CASSPIRESGYTF
TRBD1	TRBV19	-	TRBJ2-7	TGTGCCAGTAGTATTAGGACAGGGGTCCCCTACGAGCAGTACTTC	CASSIRTGVPYEQYF
-	TRBV7-2	-	TRBJ1-3	TGTGCCAGCAGCTTAGCGGAGAGAAACACCATATATTTT	CASSLAERNTIYF
-	TRBV18	-	TRBJ1-4	TGTGCCAGCTCACAAGTGGGAAATGAAAAACTGTTTTTT	CASSQVGNEKLFF
TRBD1	TRBV5-1	-	TRBJ1-1	TGCGCCAGCAGCTTGGGGACAGGGGGCGTTTGGAACACTGAAGCTTTCTTT	CASSLGTGGVWNTEAFF